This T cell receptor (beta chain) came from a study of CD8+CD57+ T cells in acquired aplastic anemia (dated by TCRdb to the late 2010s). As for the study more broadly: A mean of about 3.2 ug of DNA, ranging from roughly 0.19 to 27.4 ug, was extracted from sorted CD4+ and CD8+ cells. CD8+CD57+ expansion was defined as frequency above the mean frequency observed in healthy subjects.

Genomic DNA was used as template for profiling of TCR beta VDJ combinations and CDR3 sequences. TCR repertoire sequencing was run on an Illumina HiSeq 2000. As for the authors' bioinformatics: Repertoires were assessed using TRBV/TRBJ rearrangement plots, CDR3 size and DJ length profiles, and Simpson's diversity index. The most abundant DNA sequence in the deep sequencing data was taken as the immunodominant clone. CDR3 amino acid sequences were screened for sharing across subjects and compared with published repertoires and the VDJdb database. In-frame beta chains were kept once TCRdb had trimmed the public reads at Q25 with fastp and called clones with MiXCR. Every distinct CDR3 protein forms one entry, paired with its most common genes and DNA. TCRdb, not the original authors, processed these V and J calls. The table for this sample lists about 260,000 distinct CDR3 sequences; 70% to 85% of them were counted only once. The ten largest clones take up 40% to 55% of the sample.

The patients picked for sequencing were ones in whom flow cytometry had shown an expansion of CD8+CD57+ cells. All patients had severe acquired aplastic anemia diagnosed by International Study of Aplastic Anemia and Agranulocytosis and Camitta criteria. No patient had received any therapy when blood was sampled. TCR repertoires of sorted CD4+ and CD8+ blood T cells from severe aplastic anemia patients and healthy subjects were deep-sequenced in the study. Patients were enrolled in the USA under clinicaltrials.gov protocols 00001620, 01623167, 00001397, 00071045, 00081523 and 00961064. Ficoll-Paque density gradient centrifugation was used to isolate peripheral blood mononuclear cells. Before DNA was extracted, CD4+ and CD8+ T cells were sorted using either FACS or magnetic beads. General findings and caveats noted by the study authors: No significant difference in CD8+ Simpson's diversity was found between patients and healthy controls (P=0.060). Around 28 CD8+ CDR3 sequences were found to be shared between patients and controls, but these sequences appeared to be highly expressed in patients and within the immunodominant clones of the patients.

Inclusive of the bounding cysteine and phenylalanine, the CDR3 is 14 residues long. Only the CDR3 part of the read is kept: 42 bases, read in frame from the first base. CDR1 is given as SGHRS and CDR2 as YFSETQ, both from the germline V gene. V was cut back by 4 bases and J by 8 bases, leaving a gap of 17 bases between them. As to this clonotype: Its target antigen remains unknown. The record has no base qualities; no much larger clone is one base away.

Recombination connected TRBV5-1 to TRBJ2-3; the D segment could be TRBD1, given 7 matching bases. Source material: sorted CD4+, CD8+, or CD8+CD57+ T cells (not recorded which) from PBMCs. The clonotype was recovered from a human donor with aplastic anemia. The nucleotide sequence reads TGCGCCAGCAGCGAGGGACAGCCGGGAGTTACGCAGTATTTT. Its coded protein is CASSEGQPGVTQYF.